The TCR beta chain under discussion was sequenced for a study of T cell responses to AZD1222 COVID-19 vaccine. Worth noting for this clone: Its target is unknown.

Whole-study results and caveats: Among those given AZD1222, only six were seropositive at baseline. Donors, mostly white British, included more females; clonal diversity was possibly underestimated.

In germline, CDR1 is LNHDA, CDR2 SQIVND (reference sequence). Trimming took off 7 bases at V and 3 bases at J, with 18 bases between the two ends. This CDR3 has 15 amino acids. Clones were sequenced by immunoSEQ multiplex PCR, and TCRdb holds only the in-frame ones, with some missing. Of 150,000 to 200,000 clones listed, about 91% are singletons. The source was peripheral blood, collected 28 days after the second AZD1222 dose. This sequence joins TRBV19 and TRBJ1-2, with a possible D match to TRBD1 (5 bases). This clonotype was sampled from an adult who received the AZD1222 COVID-19 vaccine. The CDR3 bases are TGTGCCAGTACCGCAATTTTGGGGACCGACTATGGCTACACCTTC. It is translated as CASTAILGTDYGYTF.